These 15 T cell receptor beta chains came from one sample sequenced in a study of T-cell reconstitution after alpha-beta-depleted transplantation in children. Unique molecular identifiers were incorporated during preparation of the TCRbeta library. TCRdb reprocessed the PCR reads with MiXCR, giving one entry per CDR3 protein. The sample yields about 610,000 distinct CDR3 sequences, 10% seen once. This specimen consisted of PBMCs from the stem cell graft donor, obtained from the stem cell graft. These receptors all come from a human donor who donated a stem cell graft to a child with acute myeloid leukemia.

This chain connects TRBV5-1 to TRBJ2-7, with 9 bases lining up with TRBD1. The CDR3 has 16 amino acids. V trimming: 0 bases; J trimming: 3 bases; junction bases outside the gene matches: 7. The germline gives CDR1 SGHRS, CDR2 YFSETQ. This CDR3 is CASSLAGTGLDYEQYF. Written as DNA, the CDR3 is TGCGCCAGCAGCTTGGCCGGGACAGGGTTAGACTACGAGCAGTACTTC.

This clonotype was detected only a few times. As DNA, the CDR3 is TGTGCCAGCAGTTTACTAGCGGGAGAGAGCTCCTACGAGCAGTACTTC. Its protein product is CASSLLAGESSYEQYF. The V gene is TRBV27, the J gene TRBJ2-7, with TRBD2 matching 10 bases. V shed 2 bases and J 0 bases; nucleotides not matched to a gene: 4. The germline V gene encodes CDR1 MNHEY and CDR2 SMNVEV (reference sequence). The CDR3 length is 16 residues.

This clonotype was observed many times. The V call is TRBV12-3 or TRBV12-4, the J call TRBJ2-7, with TRBD2 matching over 9 bases. The CDR3 consists of 14 residues. The J segment lost 2 bases and the V segment lost 6 bases, leaving 5 bases of the junction unmatched. CDR3 loop: CASRAGGGAYEQYF. The CDR3 region has the DNA TGTGCCAGCAGAGCCGGCGGGGGGGCCTACGAGCAGTACTTC.

This clonotype was seen ten or more times. This rearrangement joins TRBV29-1 to TRBJ2-7, with D hard to call. Trimming left V 4 bases short and J 0 bases short, with 13 bases between. The germline CDR1 and CDR2 sequences are SQVTM and ANQGSEA. The CDR3 spans 14 residues. Here the CDR3 reads CSVGRSPLSYEQYF. As DNA, the CDR3 is TGCAGCGTTGGGCGCAGTCCGCTCTCCTACGAGCAGTACTTC.

Only a few counts were recorded for this clonotype. J is TRBJ2-7 and V is TRBV20-1; D ambiguous. This CDR3 spans 14 amino acids. Trimming left V 3 bases short and J 0 bases short, with 12 bases between. Germline V lookup: CDR1 DFQATT, CDR2 SNEGSKA (reference sequence). The CDR3, as DNA: TGCAGTGCTAGTTTCAGTTGGAGCTCCTACGAGCAGTACTTC. Its protein is CSASFSWSSYEQYF.

In its sample, this clonotype was seen many times. The junction and the germline gene differ at one end; a read error may be behind it. V is TRBV12-3 or TRBV12-4 and J is TRBJ2-1; 8 nucleotides match TRBD1. The CDR3 spans 15 residues. Here the CDR3 reads CASSLTGGSYNEQFF. CDR3 nucleotides: TGCGCCAGCAGCCTAACAGGGGGCTCCTACAATGAGCAGTTCTTC.

V gene TRBV20-1 combines with J gene TRBJ1-5; D is unclear. The germline V and J ends were trimmed by 0 bases and 0 bases, with 15 bases remaining between them. The CDR3 is 17 amino acids. Germline CDR1 is DFQATT and CDR2 is SNEGSKA (reference sequence). The DNA for the CDR3 is TGCAGTGCTAGAGATGGTGGGTTGACTGATAGCAATCAGCCCCAGCATTTT. Translating it yields CSARDGGLTDSNQPQHF.

The rearrangement uses TRBV5-1 and TRBJ2-3; 7 bases line up with TRBD2. The CDR3 length is 14 residues. The V gene's germline CDR1 is SGHRS and CDR2 YFSETQ. Germline trimming cut 4 bases from V and 5 bases from J; bases unmatched to any gene: 7. The CDR3 DNA reads TGCGCCAGCAGCCCCCGGACGGGGGGAGATACGCAGTATTTT. Its protein is CASSPRTGGDTQYF.

In its sample, this clonotype was seen many times. V and J are TRBV27 and TRBJ2-2; tentative D call: TRBD1 (6 bases). The CDR3 is 13 residues long. The germline CDR1 and CDR2 sequences are MNHEY and SMNVEV (reference sequence). The germline V and J ends were trimmed by 5 bases and 7 bases, with 11 bases remaining between them. The CDR3: CASSQQGNGELFF. The CDR3, as DNA: TGTGCCAGCAGTCAACAGGGAAACGGGGAGCTGTTTTTT.

This clonotype came up many times. The DNA of the CDR3 is TGCAGCGTTGACGGACGTTTGGGGGGCGTACCCTACGAGCAGTACTTC. Translated: CSVDGRLGGVPYEQYF. The gene calls are TRBV29-1 and TRBJ2-7; D is perhaps TRBD1 or TRBD2 (6 bases each). V was pared by 3 bases and J by 2 bases, with 20 bases between. The CDR3 runs to 16 residues. Per germline, CDR1 SQVTM and CDR2 ANQGSEA.

V gene TRBV7-2 combines with J gene TRBJ2-2, with a tentative D call TRBD2 (5 bases). The CDR3 sequence is 16 residues long. CDR1 and CDR2 (germline): SGHTA, FQGNSA. V shed 2 bases and J shed 6 bases, with 16 bases lying between them. The chain's CDR3 is CASSLLLGNGAGELFF. CDR3 nucleotide sequence: TGTGCCAGCAGCTTATTACTCGGGAATGGGGCCGGGGAGCTGTTTTTT.

This clonotype was seen repeatedly, ten times or more. This chain uses TRBV20-1 with TRBJ1-1, with D perhaps matching TRBD1 (6 bases). The length of the CDR3 is 14 residues. The V end was cut by 6 bases, the J end by 3 bases, with 17 bases between. Germline V gene lookup returns CDR1 DFQATT and CDR2 SNEGSKA (reference sequence). CDR3 residues: CSADEGVGYTEAFF. CDR3 sequence (DNA): TGCAGTGCCGATGAGGGGGTGGGCTACACTGAAGCTTTCTTT.

This clonotype appeared many times. The CDR3 DNA reads TGCGCCAGCAGCTTGGACTTCAACTGGGACACTGAAGCTTTCTTT. This codes for CASSLDFNWDTEAFF. The V gene is TRBV5-1, the J gene TRBJ1-1, with D unresolved. CDR3 size: 15 residues. The germline gives CDR1 SGHRS, CDR2 YFSETQ. V was cut by 0 bases and J by 3 bases, with 12 bases left in between.

Many counts were recorded for this clonotype. V gene TRBV12-3 or TRBV12-4 combines with J gene TRBJ2-3; 9 bases are shared with TRBD2. The junction had 6 bases not matched to a gene; V was cut back by 6 bases and J by 2 bases. The CDR3 runs 15 residues. CDR3 coding DNA: TGTGCCAGCAGGGCAGGACTAGCGACCACAGATACGCAGTATTTT. This gives the protein CASRAGLATTDTQYF.

This clonotype was seen a handful of times. This chain links TRBV10-3 with TRBJ2-2, with D possibly being TRBD2 (5 bases). Germline V lookup: CDR1 ENHRY, CDR2 SYGVKD. V gave up 6 bases and J gave up 7 bases, with 15 bases separating them. This CDR3 has 14 residues. The CDR3 sequence: CAIRPTSDGGELFF. The CDR3 DNA follows: TGTGCCATCAGACCTACTAGTGATGGCGGGGAGCTGTTTTTT.